This T cell receptor beta chain was obtained from a study of T cells in localized non-small cell lung cancer. The V end was cut by 0 bases, the J end by 4 bases, with 7 bases between. Germline-derived CDR1 and CDR2 are SGHDT and YYEEEE. This CDR3 is built from 13 residues. TCRdb's copy holds only in-frame clones and misses some; the assay was immunoSEQ multiplex PCR. Among around 67,000 clones listed, about nine tenths were seen once. Broader study findings: Appearance in adjacent lung was seen for a median around 60 of the top 100 tumor clones. The study sequenced only one region of the tumor. As a result, intratumor heterogeneity could not be excluded and remains possible.

As regards this clone: No antigen is known for it.

J is TRBJ1-1 and V is TRBV5-6; D call uncertain. This sequence was found in a woman between 40 and 69 years old with stage I lung adenocarcinoma. This specimen was peripheral blood, taken before any cancer treatment. CDR3 in amino acids: CASSLVGVTEAFF. CDR3 DNA: TGTGCCAGCAGCTTGGTGGGTGTCACTGAAGCTTTCTTT.